This T cell receptor (beta chain) was retrieved from a study of shared clonotypes between healthy human individuals. Study-wide background: Three plates each covered CD4 naive and memory; CD8 naive two, CD8 memory one. General observations from the study: For sorted subsets, rarefaction showed incomplete sequencing despite large depth. Naive subsets generally had larger estimated richness than memory subsets.

To note about this clone: Its antigen is unidentified.

Some clones are missing from TCRdb's copy, which holds only in-frame ones; the method was immunoSEQ multiplex PCR. The data hold 730,000 or so clones, with about three quarters observed a single time. Germline lookup yields CDR1 MNHNS and CDR2 SASEGT. V dropped 4 bases and J dropped 5; count of bases not matched to a gene: 11. This CDR3 is built from 16 residues. The sequenced sample consisted of memory CD4+ T cells sorted from blood. Subset denoted: CD45RA-negative fraction. The origin of this receptor is a woman aged 30 to 39 in good health. The chain is built from TRBV6-1 and TRBJ1-1, with 9 bases that match TRBD1. CDR3 protein: CASSARQGELGTEAFF. CDR3 sequence (DNA): TGTGCCAGCAGTGCAAGACAGGGGGAGTTGGGAACTGAAGCTTTCTTT.